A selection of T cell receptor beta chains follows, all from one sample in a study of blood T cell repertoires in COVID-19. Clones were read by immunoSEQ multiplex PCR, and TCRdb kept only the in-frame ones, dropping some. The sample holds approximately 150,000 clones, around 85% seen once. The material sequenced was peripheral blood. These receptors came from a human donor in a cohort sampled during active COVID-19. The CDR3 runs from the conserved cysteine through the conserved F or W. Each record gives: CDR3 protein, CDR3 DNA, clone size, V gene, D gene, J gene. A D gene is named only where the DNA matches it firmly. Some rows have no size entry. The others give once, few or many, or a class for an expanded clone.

CDR3 protein: CASSSGTGSAAGELFF; CDR3 DNA: TGCGCCAGCAGCTCCGGGACAGGGAGTGCGGCCGGGGAGCTGTTTTTT; clone size: NA; V gene: TRBV5-1; D gene: TRBD1; J gene: TRBJ2-2
CDR3 protein: CASSDSMGATSYTF; CDR3 DNA: TGTGCCAGCAGTGACTCGATGGGGGCTACGAGCTACACCTTC; clone size: NA; V gene: TRBV6-4; D gene: NA; J gene: TRBJ1-2
CDR3 protein: CASSRTSGDYEQYF; CDR3 DNA: TGTGCCAGCAGCCGGACTAGCGGGGACTACGAGCAGTACTTC; clone size: once; V gene: TRBV7-9; D gene: TRBD2; J gene: TRBJ2-7
CDR3 protein: CASSDVPAGGNSGNTIYF; CDR3 DNA: TGTGCCAGCAGTGATGTTCCTGCAGGGGGAAACTCTGGAAACACCATATATTTT; clone size: NA; V gene: TRBV6-1; D gene: TRBD1; J gene: TRBJ1-3
CDR3 protein: CASSSDSGGYGYTF; CDR3 DNA: TGTGCCAGCAGCTCGGACAGCGGCGGCTATGGCTACACCTTC; clone size: NA; V gene: TRBV11-3; D gene: NA; J gene: TRBJ1-2
CDR3 protein: CASSPTGLGAYEQYF; CDR3 DNA: TGTGCCAGCAGTCCCACGGGACTTGGGGCCTACGAGCAGTACTTC; clone size: NA; V gene: TRBV28; D gene: NA; J gene: TRBJ2-7
CDR3 protein: CASSIRRDSSYEQYF; CDR3 DNA: TGTGCCAGTAGTATCCGGCGGGACAGCTCCTACGAGCAGTACTTC; clone size: NA; V gene: TRBV19; D gene: NA; J gene: TRBJ2-7
CDR3 protein: CASRERGNTDTQYF; CDR3 DNA: TGTGCCAGCCGTGAAAGGGGCAACACAGATACGCAGTATTTT; clone size: NA; V gene: TRBV2; D gene: NA; J gene: TRBJ2-3
CDR3 protein: CASSVSGYSTNQETQYF; CDR3 DNA: TGTGCCAGCAGCGTCTCGGGATACTCTACCAACCAAGAGACCCAGTACTTC; clone size: NA; V gene: TRBV9; D gene: NA; J gene: TRBJ2-5
CDR3 protein: CASSRGREVETQYF; CDR3 DNA: TGTGCCAGTAGCAGGGGGCGGGAAGTGGAGACCCAGTACTTC; clone size: NA; V gene: TRBV19; D gene: TRBD1; J gene: TRBJ2-5
CDR3 protein: CAWRWRDEQYF; CDR3 DNA: TGTGCCTGGAGATGGAGGGACGAGCAGTACTTC; clone size: NA; V gene: TRBV30; D gene: NA; J gene: TRBJ2-7
CDR3 protein: CASSFGGRGETQYF; CDR3 DNA: TGTGCCAGCAGCTTCGGGGGGCGCGGGGAGACCCAGTACTTC; clone size: NA; V gene: TRBV7-3; D gene: NA; J gene: TRBJ2-5
CDR3 protein: CASSAARYEQYF; CDR3 DNA: TGTGCCAGCAGCGCCGCCCGGTACGAGCAGTACTTC; clone size: NA; V gene: TRBV2; D gene: NA; J gene: TRBJ2-7
CDR3 protein: CASSSRTSGYEQYF; CDR3 DNA: TGTGCCAGCAGTTCCAGGACTAGCGGTTACGAGCAGTACTTC; clone size: NA; V gene: TRBV27; D gene: TRBD2; J gene: TRBJ2-7
CDR3 protein: CASRDTSGSYEQYF; CDR3 DNA: TGTGCCAGCAGAGATACTAGCGGCTCCTACGAGCAGTACTTC; clone size: NA; V gene: TRBV2; D gene: TRBD2; J gene: TRBJ2-7
CDR3 protein: CASSRRLAGGNEQFF; CDR3 DNA: TGTGCCAGCAGTCGAAGACTAGCGGGAGGAAATGAGCAGTTCTTC; clone size: NA; V gene: TRBV7-8; D gene: TRBD2; J gene: TRBJ2-1
CDR3 protein: CASSQVVGSYEQYF; CDR3 DNA: TGTGCCAGCAGCCAAGTTGTCGGTTCCTACGAGCAGTACTTC; clone size: NA; V gene: TRBV3-1/TRBV3-2; D gene: NA; J gene: TRBJ2-7
CDR3 protein: CASSPLRGQGTQPQHF; CDR3 DNA: TGTGCCAGTAGTCCCCTTCGTGGACAGGGGACTCAGCCCCAGCATTTT; clone size: NA; V gene: TRBV19; D gene: TRBD1; J gene: TRBJ1-5
CDR3 protein: CASTPDTEAFF; CDR3 DNA: TGTGCCAGCACTCCCGACACTGAAGCTTTCTTT; clone size: NA; V gene: TRBV5-6; D gene: NA; J gene: TRBJ1-1
CDR3 protein: CASSRPRGSTDTQYF; CDR3 DNA: TGTGCCAGCAGTAGGCCCAGGGGATCCACAGATACGCAGTATTTT; clone size: once; V gene: TRBV28; D gene: NA; J gene: TRBJ2-3
CDR3 protein: CASSQERASSGYGYTF; CDR3 DNA: TGCGCCAGCAGCCAAGAGCGGGCGAGTTCAGGCTATGGCTACACCTTC; clone size: NA; V gene: TRBV4-3; D gene: NA; J gene: TRBJ1-2
CDR3 protein: CASSLYPGRGGYTF; CDR3 DNA: TGTGCCAGCAGCTTATACCCCGGACGGGGTGGCTACACCTTC; clone size: NA; V gene: TRBV7-9; D gene: NA; J gene: TRBJ1-2
CDR3 protein: CASSLAGTDSYEQYF; CDR3 DNA: TGTGCCAGCAGCTTGGCTGGGACAGACTCCTACGAGCAGTACTTC; clone size: NA; V gene: TRBV5-4; D gene: TRBD1; J gene: TRBJ2-7
CDR3 protein: CASSPGVDRGYTF; CDR3 DNA: TGTGCCAGCAGCCCAGGGGTTGATCGAGGCTACACCTTC; clone size: NA; V gene: TRBV7-8; D gene: NA; J gene: TRBJ1-2
CDR3 protein: CASSLEGARNSPLHF; CDR3 DNA: TGTGCCAGCAGCTTGGAGGGGGCGCGGAATTCACCCCTCCACTTT; clone size: NA; V gene: TRBV5-8; D gene: TRBD1; J gene: TRBJ1-6
CDR3 protein: CSVLPTGGSYEQYF; CDR3 DNA: TGCAGCGTCCTCCCAACAGGGGGCTCCTACGAGCAGTACTTC; clone size: NA; V gene: TRBV29-1; D gene: TRBD1; J gene: TRBJ2-7
CDR3 protein: CASSPKGTTKAGYGYTF; CDR3 DNA: TGCGCCAGCAGCCCAAAAGGGACGACTAAGGCGGGATATGGCTACACCTTC; clone size: NA; V gene: TRBV5-1; D gene: NA; J gene: TRBJ1-2
CDR3 protein: CASSLYSQGNSGYTF; CDR3 DNA: TGTGCCAGCAGCCTTTACTCCCAGGGGAATAGTGGCTACACCTTC; clone size: NA; V gene: TRBV7-9; D gene: NA; J gene: TRBJ1-2
CDR3 protein: CASSAGTSGAYEQYF; CDR3 DNA: TGTGCCAGCAGCGCCGGGACTAGCGGTGCCTACGAGCAGTACTTC; clone size: NA; V gene: TRBV9; D gene: TRBD2; J gene: TRBJ2-7
CDR3 protein: CAISQGQGSPYGYTF; CDR3 DNA: TGTGCCATCAGCCAAGGACAGGGGTCACCCTATGGCTACACCTTC; clone size: NA; V gene: TRBV10-3; D gene: TRBD1; J gene: TRBJ1-2
CDR3 protein: CASSLKRGGSYEQYF; CDR3 DNA: TGTGCCAGCAGCTTAAAAAGGGGGGGCTCCTACGAGCAGTACTTC; clone size: NA; V gene: TRBV11-2; D gene: NA; J gene: TRBJ2-7
CDR3 protein: CASSFGTGGAGYEQYF; CDR3 DNA: TGTGCCAGCAGCTTTGGGACAGGGGGCGCGGGCTACGAGCAGTACTTC; clone size: NA; V gene: TRBV5-4; D gene: TRBD1; J gene: TRBJ2-7
CDR3 protein: CASSLAVTGSTDTQYF; CDR3 DNA: TGCGCCAGCAGCTTGGCCGTCACAGGCAGCACAGATACGCAGTATTTT; clone size: NA; V gene: TRBV5-1; D gene: NA; J gene: TRBJ2-3
CDR3 protein: CASSYSAGGVEQYF; CDR3 DNA: TGTGCCAGCAGTTACTCGGCGGGGGGGGTCGAGCAGTACTTC; clone size: NA; V gene: TRBV6-6; D gene: TRBD2; J gene: TRBJ2-7
CDR3 protein: CASSPRTSGGARDNEQFF; CDR3 DNA: TGTGCCAGCAGCCCCCGGACTAGCGGGGGGGCCCGGGACAATGAGCAGTTCTTC; clone size: NA; V gene: TRBV7-8; D gene: TRBD2; J gene: TRBJ2-1
CDR3 protein: CASSQETFGQGEKLFF; CDR3 DNA: TGCGCCAGCAGCCAAGAGACTTTCGGACAGGGAGAAAAACTGTTTTTT; clone size: NA; V gene: TRBV4-1; D gene: TRBD1; J gene: TRBJ1-4
CDR3 protein: CASSQVRDGGQPQHF; CDR3 DNA: TGCGCCAGCAGCCAAGTCCGGGACGGGGGACAGCCCCAGCATTTT; clone size: NA; V gene: TRBV4-1; D gene: NA; J gene: TRBJ1-5
CDR3 protein: CASSSRIYEQYF; CDR3 DNA: TGTGCCAGCAGTTCGAGAATCTACGAGCAGTACTTC; clone size: NA; V gene: TRBV28; D gene: NA; J gene: TRBJ2-7
CDR3 protein: CATSDPGTRNSQYF; CDR3 DNA: TGTGCCACCAGTGATCCAGGGACACGGAATTCCCAGTACTTC; clone size: NA; V gene: TRBV24-1; D gene: NA; J gene: TRBJ2-5
CDR3 protein: CASSTQGTVTGELFF; CDR3 DNA: TGTGCCAGCAGCACCCAAGGGACAGTCACCGGGGAGCTGTTTTTT; clone size: once; V gene: TRBV7-9; D gene: TRBD1; J gene: TRBJ2-2
CDR3 protein: CASSQDRAVVYGYTF; CDR3 DNA: TGTGCCAGCAGCCAGGACAGGGCCGTAGTCTATGGCTACACCTTC; clone size: few; V gene: TRBV11-3; D gene: TRBD1; J gene: TRBJ1-2
CDR3 protein: CASSYDGQLSGNTIYF; CDR3 DNA: TGTGCCAGCAGTTACGACGGACAGCTCTCTGGAAACACCATATATTTT; clone size: NA; V gene: TRBV6-2/TRBV6-3; D gene: NA; J gene: TRBJ1-3
CDR3 protein: CATTGDSSYEQYF; CDR3 DNA: TGTGCCACCACGGGGGACAGCTCCTACGAGCAGTACTTC; clone size: NA; V gene: TRBV7-2; D gene: NA; J gene: TRBJ2-7
CDR3 protein: CASSLRTGTNYGYTF; CDR3 DNA: TGTGCCAGCAGCTTACGGACAGGGACTAACTATGGCTACACCTTC; clone size: NA; V gene: TRBV11-3; D gene: TRBD1; J gene: TRBJ1-2
CDR3 protein: CASSVGIGEGDEQYF; CDR3 DNA: TGTGCCAGCAGCGTAGGTATAGGGGAGGGTGACGAGCAGTACTTC; clone size: NA; V gene: TRBV9; D gene: TRBD2; J gene: TRBJ2-7
CDR3 protein: CASSLGGGSSGNTIYF; CDR3 DNA: TGTGCCAGCAGCTTAGGAGGAGGGAGCTCTGGAAACACCATATATTTT; clone size: NA; V gene: TRBV13; D gene: NA; J gene: TRBJ1-3
CDR3 protein: CASSMGQGYEQYF; CDR3 DNA: TGTGCCAGTAGTATGGGACAGGGATACGAGCAGTACTTC; clone size: NA; V gene: TRBV19; D gene: TRBD1; J gene: TRBJ2-7
CDR3 protein: CASSLVGGPSGNTIYF; CDR3 DNA: TGTGCCAGCAGCTTAGTGGGGGGGCCCTCTGGAAACACCATATATTTT; clone size: NA; V gene: TRBV7-8; D gene: NA; J gene: TRBJ1-3
CDR3 protein: CASSSIQGGENEQFF; CDR3 DNA: TGTGCCAGCAGTTCGATACAGGGGGGCGAAAATGAGCAGTTCTTC; clone size: many; V gene: TRBV28; D gene: TRBD1; J gene: TRBJ2-1
CDR3 protein: CASGEGSVTEAFF; CDR3 DNA: TGTGCCAGCGGGGAGGGGTCGGTGACTGAAGCTTTCTTT; clone size: NA; V gene: TRBV3-1/TRBV3-2; D gene: NA; J gene: TRBJ1-1
CDR3 protein: CASSLIPGRFEAFF; CDR3 DNA: TGTGCCAGCAGCTTAATCCCCGGGAGGTTTGAAGCTTTCTTT; clone size: few; V gene: TRBV7-3; D gene: NA; J gene: TRBJ1-1
CDR3 protein: CASSLAREGHEQYF; CDR3 DNA: TGTGCCAGCAGCTTAGCACGGGAGGGGCACGAGCAGTACTTC; clone size: NA; V gene: TRBV7-9; D gene: TRBD2; J gene: TRBJ2-7
CDR3 protein: CASSETGQGTEAFF; CDR3 DNA: TGTGCCAGCAGTGAAACGGGACAGGGCACTGAAGCTTTCTTT; clone size: NA; V gene: TRBV6-1; D gene: TRBD1; J gene: TRBJ1-1
CDR3 protein: CASSLGRGYNEKLFF; CDR3 DNA: TGTGCCAGCAGCTTAGGCCGGGGGTATAATGAAAAACTGTTTTTT; clone size: NA; V gene: TRBV7-8; D gene: NA; J gene: TRBJ1-4